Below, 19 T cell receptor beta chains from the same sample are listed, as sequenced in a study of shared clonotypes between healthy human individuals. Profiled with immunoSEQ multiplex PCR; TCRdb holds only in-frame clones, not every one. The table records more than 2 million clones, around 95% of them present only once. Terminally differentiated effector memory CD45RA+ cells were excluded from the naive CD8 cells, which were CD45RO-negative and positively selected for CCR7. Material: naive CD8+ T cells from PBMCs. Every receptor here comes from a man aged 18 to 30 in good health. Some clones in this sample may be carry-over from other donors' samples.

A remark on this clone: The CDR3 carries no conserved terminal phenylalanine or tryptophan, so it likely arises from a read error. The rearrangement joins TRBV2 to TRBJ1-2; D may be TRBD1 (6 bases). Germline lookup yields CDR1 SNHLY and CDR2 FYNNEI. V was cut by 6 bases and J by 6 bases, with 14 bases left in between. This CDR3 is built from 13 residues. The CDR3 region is CASRDRLLDGYTS. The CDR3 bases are TGTGCCAGCAGGGACAGACTCCTAGATGGCTACACCTCC.

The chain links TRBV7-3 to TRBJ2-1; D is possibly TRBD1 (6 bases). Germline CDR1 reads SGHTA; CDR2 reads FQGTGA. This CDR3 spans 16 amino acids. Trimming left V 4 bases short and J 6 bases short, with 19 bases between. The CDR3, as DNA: TGTGCCAGCAGCTCAGGCAATGTAGTAGGGGGCAATGAGCAGTTCTTC. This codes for CASSSGNVVGGNEQFF.

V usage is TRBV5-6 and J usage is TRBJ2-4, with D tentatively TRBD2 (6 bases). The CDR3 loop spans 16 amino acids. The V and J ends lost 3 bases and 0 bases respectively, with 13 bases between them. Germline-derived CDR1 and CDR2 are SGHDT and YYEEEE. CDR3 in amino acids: CASSWRGHGAKNIQYF. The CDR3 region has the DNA TGTGCCAGCAGCTGGCGGGGCCACGGAGCCAAAAACATTCAGTACTTC. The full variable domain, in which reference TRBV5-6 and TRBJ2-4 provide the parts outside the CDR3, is DAGVTQSPTHLIKTRGQQVTLRCSPKSGHDTVSWYQQALGQGPQFIFQYYEEEERQRGNFPDRFSGHQFPNYSSELNVNALLLGDSALYLCASSWRGHGAKNIQYFGAGTRLSVL.

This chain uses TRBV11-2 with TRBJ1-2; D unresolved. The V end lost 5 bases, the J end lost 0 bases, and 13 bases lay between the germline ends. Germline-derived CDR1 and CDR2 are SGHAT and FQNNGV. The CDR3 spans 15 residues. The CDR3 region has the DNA TGTGCCAGCAGCCAGCAAGGTATAACTAACTATGGCTACACCTTC. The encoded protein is CASSQQGITNYGYTF.

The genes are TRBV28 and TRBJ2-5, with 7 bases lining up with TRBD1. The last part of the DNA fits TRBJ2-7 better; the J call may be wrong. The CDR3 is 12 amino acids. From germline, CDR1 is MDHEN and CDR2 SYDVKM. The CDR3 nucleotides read TGTGCCAGCAGCCGGACAGGAAACGAGCAGTACTTC. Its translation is CASSRTGNEQYF.

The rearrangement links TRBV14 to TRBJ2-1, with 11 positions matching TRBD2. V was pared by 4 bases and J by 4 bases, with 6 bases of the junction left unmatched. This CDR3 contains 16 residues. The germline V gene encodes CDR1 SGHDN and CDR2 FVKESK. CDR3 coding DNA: TGTGCCAGCAGCCGCGAGGGACTAGCGGATTACAATGAGCAGTTCTTC. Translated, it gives CASSREGLADYNEQFF.

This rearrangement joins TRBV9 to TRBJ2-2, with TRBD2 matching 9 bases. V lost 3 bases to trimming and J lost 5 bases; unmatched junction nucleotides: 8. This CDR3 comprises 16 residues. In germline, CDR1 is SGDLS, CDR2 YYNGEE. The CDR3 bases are TGTGCCAGCAGCGAACTAGCGGGCAGATATACCGGGGAGCTGTTTTTT. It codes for CASSELAGRYTGELFF. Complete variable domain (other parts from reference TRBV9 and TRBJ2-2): DSGVTQTPKHLITATGQRVTLRCSPRSGDLSVYWYQQSLDQGLQFLIQYYNGEERAKGNILERFSAQQFPDLHSELNLSSLELGDSALYFCASSELAGRYTGELFFGEGSRLTVL.

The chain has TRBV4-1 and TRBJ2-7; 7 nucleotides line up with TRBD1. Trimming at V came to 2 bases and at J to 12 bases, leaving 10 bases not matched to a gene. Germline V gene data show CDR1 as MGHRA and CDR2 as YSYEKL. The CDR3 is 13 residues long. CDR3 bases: TGCGCCAGCAGCCAAACACACGGACAGGTCCTGTACTTC. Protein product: CASSQTHGQVLYF.

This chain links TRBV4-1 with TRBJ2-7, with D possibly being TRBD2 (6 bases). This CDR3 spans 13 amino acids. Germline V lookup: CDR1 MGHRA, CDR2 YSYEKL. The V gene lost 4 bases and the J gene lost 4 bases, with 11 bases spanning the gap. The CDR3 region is CASSRGAGYEQYF. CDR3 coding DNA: TGCGCCAGCAGCCGCGGGGCGGGGTACGAGCAGTACTTC.

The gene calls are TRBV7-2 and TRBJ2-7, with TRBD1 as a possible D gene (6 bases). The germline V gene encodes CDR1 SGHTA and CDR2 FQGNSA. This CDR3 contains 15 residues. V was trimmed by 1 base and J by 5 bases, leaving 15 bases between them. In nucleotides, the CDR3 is TGTGCCAGCAGCTTAGTAGGCAGGGGTTCTAACGAGCAGTACTTC. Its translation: CASSLVGRGSNEQYF.

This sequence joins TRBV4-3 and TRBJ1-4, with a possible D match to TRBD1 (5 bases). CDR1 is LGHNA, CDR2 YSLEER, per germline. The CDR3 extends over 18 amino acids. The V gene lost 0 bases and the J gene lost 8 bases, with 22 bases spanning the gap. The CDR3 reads CASSQEWRQGLSGEKLFF. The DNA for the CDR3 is TGCGCCAGCAGCCAAGAATGGCGGCAGGGTCTTAGCGGAGAAAAACTGTTTTTT.

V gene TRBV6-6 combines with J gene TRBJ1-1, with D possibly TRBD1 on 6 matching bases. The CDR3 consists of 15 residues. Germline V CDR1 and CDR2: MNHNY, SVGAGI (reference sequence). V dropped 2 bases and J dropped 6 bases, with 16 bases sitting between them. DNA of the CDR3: TGTGCCAGCAGTTACGATGATGGGGGGCGCTCTGAAGCTTTCTTT. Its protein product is CASSYDDGGRSEAFF.

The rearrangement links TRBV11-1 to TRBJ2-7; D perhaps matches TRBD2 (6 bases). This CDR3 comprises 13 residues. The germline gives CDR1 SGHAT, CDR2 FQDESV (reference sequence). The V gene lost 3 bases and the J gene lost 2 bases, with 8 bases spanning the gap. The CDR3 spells CASSLDYTYEQYF. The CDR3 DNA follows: TGTGCCAGCAGCTTGGACTATACCTACGAGCAGTACTTC.

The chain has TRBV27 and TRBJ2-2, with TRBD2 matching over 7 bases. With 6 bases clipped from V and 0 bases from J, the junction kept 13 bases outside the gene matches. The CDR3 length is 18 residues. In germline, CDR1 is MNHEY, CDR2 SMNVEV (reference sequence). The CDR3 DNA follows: TGTGCCAGCAGCCCGATTAGCGGGCCGTACGCGAACACCGGGGAGCTGTTTTTT. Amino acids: CASSPISGPYANTGELFF.

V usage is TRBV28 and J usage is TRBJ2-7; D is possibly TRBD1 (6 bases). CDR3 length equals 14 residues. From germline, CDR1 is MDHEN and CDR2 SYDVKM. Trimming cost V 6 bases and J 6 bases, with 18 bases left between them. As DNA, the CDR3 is TGTGCCAGCAGCCCTGTGCTGGGGGCGGGCGAGCAGTACTTC. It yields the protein CASSPVLGAGEQYF.

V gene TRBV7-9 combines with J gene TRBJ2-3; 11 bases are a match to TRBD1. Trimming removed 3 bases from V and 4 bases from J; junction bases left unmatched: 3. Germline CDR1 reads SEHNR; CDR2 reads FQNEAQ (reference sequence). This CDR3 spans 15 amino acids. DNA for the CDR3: TGTGCCAGCAGCTTCAGGACAGGGGGCGCAGATACGCAGTATTTT. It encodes CASSFRTGGADTQYF.

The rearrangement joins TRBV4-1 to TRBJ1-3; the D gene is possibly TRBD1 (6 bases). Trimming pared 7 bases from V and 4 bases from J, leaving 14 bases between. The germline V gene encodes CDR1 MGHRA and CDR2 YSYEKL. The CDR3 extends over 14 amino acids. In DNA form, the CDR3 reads TGCGCCAGCACTCCCTCGCAGGGGGGAAACACCATATATTTT. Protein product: CASTPSQGGNTIYF.

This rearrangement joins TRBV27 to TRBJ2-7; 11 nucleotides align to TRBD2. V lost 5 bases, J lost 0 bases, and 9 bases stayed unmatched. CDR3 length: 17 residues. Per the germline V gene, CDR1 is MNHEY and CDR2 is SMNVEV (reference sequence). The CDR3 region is CASSPVGLADFSYEQYF. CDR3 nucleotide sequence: TGTGCCAGCAGTCCCGTGGGACTAGCGGACTTCTCCTACGAGCAGTACTTC.

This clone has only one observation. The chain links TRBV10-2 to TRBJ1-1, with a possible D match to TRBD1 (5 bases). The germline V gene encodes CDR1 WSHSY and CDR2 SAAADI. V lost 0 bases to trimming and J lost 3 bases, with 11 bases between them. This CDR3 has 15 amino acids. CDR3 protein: CASSESSRGDTEAFF. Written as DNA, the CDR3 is TGCGCCAGCAGTGAGTCATCCCGGGGGGACACTGAAGCTTTCTTT.